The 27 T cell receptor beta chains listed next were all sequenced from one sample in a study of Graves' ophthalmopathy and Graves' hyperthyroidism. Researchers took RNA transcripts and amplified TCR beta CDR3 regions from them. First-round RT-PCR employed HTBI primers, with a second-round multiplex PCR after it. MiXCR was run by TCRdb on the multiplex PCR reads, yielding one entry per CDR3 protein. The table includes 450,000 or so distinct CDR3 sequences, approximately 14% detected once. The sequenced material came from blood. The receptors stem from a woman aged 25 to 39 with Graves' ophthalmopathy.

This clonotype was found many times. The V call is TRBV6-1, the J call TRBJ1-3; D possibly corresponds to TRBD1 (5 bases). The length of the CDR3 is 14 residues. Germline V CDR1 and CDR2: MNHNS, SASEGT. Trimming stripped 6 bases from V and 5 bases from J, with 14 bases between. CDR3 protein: CASSPTTGRNTIYF. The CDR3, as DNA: TGTGCCAGCAGCCCAACAACAGGTCGAAACACCATATATTTT.

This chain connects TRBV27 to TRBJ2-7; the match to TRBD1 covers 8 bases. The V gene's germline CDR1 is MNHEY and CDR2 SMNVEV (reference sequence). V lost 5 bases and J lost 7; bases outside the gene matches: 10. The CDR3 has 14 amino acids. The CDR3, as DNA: TGTGCCAGCAGTGGTCAGGACAGGGTTTGGGAGCAGTACTTC. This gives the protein CASSGQDRVWEQYF.

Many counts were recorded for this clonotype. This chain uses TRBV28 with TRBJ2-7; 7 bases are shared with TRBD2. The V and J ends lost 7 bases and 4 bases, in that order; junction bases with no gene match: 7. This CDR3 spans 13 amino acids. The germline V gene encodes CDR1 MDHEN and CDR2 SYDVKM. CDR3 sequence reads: CASTAGVEYEQYF. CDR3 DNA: TGTGCCAGCACCGCGGGAGTAGAGTACGAGCAGTACTTC.

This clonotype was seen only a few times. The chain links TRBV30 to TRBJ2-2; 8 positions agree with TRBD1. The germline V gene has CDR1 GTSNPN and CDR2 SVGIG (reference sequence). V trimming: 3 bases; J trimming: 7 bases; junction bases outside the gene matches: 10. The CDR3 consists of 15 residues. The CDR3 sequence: CAWSQGATGVGELFF. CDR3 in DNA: TGTGCCTGGAGCCAGGGGGCTACAGGGGTCGGGGAGCTGTTTTTT. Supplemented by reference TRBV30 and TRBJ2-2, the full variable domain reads SQTIHQWPATLVQPVGSPLSLECTVEGTSNPNLYWYRQAAGRGLQLLFYSVGIGQISSEVPQNLSASRPQDRQFILSSKKLLLSDSGFYLCAWSQGATGVGELFFGEGSRLTVL.

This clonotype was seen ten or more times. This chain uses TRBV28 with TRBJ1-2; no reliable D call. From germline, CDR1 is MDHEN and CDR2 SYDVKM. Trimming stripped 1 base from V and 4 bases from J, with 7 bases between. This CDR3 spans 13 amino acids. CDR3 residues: CASSLLESYGYTF. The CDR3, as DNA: TGTGCCAGCAGTTTATTGGAATCCTATGGCTACACCTTC.

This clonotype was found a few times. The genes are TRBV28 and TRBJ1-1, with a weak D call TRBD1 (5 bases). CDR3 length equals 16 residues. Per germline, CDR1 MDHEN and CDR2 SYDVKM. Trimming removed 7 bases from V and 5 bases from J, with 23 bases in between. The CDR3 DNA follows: TGTGCCAGCACTCTCTCTTGGGGGACCGGGGGAACTGAAGCTTTCTTT. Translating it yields CASTLSWGTGGTEAFF.

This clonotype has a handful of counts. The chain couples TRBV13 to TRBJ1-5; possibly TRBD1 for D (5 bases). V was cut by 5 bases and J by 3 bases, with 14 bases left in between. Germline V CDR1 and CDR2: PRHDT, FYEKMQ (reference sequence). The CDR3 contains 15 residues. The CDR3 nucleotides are TGTGCCAGCAGCACCAGGGAGTCCCTCAATCAGCCCCAGCATTTT. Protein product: CASSTRESLNQPQHF.

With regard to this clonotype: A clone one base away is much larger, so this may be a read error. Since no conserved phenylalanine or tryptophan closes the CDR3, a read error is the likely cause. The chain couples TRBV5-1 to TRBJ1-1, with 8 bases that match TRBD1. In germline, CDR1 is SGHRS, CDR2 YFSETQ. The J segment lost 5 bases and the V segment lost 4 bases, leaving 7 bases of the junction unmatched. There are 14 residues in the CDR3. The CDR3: CASSRGGQGTEAFC. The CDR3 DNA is TGCGCCAGCAGCCGCGGTGGACAGGGAACTGAAGCTTTCTGT.

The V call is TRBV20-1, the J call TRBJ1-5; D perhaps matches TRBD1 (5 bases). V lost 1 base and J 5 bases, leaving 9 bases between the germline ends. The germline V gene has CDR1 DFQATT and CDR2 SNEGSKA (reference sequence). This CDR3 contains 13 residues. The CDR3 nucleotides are TGCAGTGCTAGAGGGCAGGGCCATCAGCCCCAGCATTTT. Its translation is CSARGQGHQPQHF.

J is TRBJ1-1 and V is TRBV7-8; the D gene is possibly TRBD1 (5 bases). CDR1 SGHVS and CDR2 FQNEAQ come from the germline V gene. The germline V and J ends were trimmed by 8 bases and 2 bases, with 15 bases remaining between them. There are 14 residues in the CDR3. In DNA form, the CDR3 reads TGTGCCAGCGGCTATCGGACATCCAACACTGAAGCTTTCTTT. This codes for CASGYRTSNTEAFF. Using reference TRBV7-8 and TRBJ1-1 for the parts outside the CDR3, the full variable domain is GAGVSQSPRYKVAKRGQDVALRCDPISGHVSLFWYQQALGQGPEFLTYFQNEAQLDKSGLPSDRFFAERPEGSVSTLKIQRTQQEDSAVYLCASGYRTSNTEAFFGQGTRLTVV.

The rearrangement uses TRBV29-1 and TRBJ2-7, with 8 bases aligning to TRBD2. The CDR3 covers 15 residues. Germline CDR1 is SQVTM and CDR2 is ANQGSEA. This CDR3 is CSARGAAGESYEQYF. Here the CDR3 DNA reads TGCAGTGCTAGAGGTGCAGCGGGGGAATCCTACGAGCAGTACTTC.

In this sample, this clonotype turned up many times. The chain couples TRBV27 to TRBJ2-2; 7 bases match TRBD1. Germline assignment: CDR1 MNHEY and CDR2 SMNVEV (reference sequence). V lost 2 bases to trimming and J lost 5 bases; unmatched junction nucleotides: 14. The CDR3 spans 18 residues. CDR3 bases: TGTGCCAGCAGTTTAGGGTACACAGGGGCTAAACAAACCGGGGAGCTGTTTTTT. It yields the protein CASSLGYTGAKQTGELFF.

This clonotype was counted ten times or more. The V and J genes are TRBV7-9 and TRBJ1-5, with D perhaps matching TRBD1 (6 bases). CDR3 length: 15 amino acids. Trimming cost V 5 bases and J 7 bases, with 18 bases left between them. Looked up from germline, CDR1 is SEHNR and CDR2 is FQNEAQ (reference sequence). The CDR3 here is CASSTGTPGDQPQHF. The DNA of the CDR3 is TGTGCCAGCAGCACCGGGACACCCGGGGACCAGCCCCAGCATTTT.

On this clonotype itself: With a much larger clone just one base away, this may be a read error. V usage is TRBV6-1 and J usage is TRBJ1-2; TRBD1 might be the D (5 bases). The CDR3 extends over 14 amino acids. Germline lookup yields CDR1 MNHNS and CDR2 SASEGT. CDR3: CASSPGGVNDGYTF. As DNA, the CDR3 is TGTGCCAGCAGCCCCGGGGGTGTTAACGATGGCTACACCTTC.

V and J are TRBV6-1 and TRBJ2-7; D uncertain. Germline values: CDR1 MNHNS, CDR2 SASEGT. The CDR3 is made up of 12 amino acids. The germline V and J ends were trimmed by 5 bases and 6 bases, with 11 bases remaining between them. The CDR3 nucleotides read TGTGCCAGCAGTCTCAGGACCGCCGAGCAGTACTTC. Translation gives CASSLRTAEQYF.

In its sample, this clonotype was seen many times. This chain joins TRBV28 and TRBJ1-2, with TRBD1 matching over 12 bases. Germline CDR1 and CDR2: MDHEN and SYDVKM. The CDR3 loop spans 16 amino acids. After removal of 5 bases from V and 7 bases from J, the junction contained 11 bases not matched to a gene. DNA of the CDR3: TGTGCCAGCAGTCTTCATCCCGGGACAGGGGGCATTGGCTACACCTTC. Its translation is CASSLHPGTGGIGYTF.

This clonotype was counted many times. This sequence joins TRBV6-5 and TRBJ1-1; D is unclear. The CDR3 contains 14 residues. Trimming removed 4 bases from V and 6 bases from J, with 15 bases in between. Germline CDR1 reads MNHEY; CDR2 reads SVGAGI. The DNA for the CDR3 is TGTGCCAGCAGTTCTCCTTTCCCTAGGGCTGAAGCTTTCTTT. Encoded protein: CASSSPFPRAEAFF.

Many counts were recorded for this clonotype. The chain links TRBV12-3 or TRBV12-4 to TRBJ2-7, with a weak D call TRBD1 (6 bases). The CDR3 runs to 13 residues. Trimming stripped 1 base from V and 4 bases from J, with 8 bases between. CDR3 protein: CASSLDREYEQYF. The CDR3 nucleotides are TGTGCCAGCAGTTTAGACAGGGAGTACGAGCAGTACTTC.

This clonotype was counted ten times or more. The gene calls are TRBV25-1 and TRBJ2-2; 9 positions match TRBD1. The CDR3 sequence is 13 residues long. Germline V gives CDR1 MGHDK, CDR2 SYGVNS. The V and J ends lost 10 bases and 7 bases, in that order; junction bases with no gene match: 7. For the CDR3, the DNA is TGTGCCACCATGACAGGGGGGAGCGGGGAGCTGTTTTTT. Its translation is CATMTGGSGELFF.

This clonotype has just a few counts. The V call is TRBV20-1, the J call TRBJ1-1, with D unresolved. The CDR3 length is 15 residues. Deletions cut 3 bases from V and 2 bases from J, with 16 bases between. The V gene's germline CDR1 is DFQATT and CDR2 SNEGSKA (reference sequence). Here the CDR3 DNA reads TGCAGTGCTAGTGAGGGTCAAACAGAAAACACTGAAGCTTTCTTT. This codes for CSASEGQTENTEAFF.

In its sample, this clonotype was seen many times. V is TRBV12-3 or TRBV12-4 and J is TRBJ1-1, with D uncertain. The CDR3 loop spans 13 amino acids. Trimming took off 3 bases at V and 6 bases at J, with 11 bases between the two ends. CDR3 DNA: TGTGCCAGCAGTTTGTCGGGGTGGGCTGAAGCTTTCTTT. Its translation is CASSLSGWAEAFF.

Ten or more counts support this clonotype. This CDR3 is CASSDSGSGELFF. The DNA for the CDR3 is TGTGCCAGCAGTGACTCAGGTTCCGGGGAGCTGTTTTTT. The gene calls are TRBV6-4 and TRBJ2-2; no clear D gene. This CDR3 is 13 amino acids long. The germline V gene has CDR1 MRHNA and CDR2 SNTAGT. V was pared by 0 bases and J by 6 bases, with 5 bases between.

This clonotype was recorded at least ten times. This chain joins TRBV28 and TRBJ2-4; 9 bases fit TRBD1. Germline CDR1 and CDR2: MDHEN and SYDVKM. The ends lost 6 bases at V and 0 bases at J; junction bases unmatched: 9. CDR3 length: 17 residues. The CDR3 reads CASSLYGTGLAKNIQYF. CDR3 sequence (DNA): TGTGCCAGCAGCCTCTACGGGACAGGGCTAGCCAAAAACATTCAGTACTTC.

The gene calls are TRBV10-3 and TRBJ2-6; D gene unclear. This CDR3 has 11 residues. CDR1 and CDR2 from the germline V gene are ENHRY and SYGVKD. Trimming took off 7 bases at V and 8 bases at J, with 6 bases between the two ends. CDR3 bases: TGTGCCATCATGGCACCCAACGTCCTGACTTTC. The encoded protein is CAIMAPNVLTF.

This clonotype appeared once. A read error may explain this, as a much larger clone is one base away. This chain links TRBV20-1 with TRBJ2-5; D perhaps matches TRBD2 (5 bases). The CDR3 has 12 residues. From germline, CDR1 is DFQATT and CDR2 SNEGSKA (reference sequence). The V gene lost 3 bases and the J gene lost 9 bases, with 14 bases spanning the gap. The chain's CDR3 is CSASELWESQYF. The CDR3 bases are TGCAGTGCTAGTGAGCTTTGGGAGTCCCAGTACTTC.

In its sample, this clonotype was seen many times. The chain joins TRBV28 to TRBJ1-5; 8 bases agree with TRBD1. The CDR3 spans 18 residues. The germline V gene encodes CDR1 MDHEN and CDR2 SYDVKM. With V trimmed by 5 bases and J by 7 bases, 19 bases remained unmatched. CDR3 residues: CASSPKDRVWANRQPQHF. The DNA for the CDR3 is TGTGCCAGCAGTCCGAAGGACAGGGTATGGGCAAATCGACAGCCCCAGCATTTT.

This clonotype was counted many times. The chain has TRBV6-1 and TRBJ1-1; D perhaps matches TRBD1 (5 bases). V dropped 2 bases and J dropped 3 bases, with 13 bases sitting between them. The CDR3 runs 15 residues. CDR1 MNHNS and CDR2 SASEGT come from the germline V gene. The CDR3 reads CASSENWGVYTEAFF. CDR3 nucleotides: TGTGCCAGCAGTGAAAATTGGGGGGTTTACACTGAAGCTTTCTTT.